Listed below are T cell receptor beta chains from one sample, sequenced in a study of T cell clusters in autoimmune cytopenias. TCRdb re-called the multiplex PCR reads and catalogs CDR3 proteins one per entry, DNA excluded. This listing includes about 8,100 distinct CDR3 sequences. The sample was peripheral blood. Source of these receptors: a human donor with an autoimmune cytopenia or autoimmune hepatitis (not recorded which). CDR3s include the opening cysteine and the closing phenylalanine or tryptophan. The order of the fields is clone size, J gene, CDR3 length, V gene, CDR3 protein. Expanded clones are given a class, and other clones once, few, many or no size at all.

clone size: medium-sized
J gene: TRBJ2-7
CDR3 length: 13
V gene: TRBV30
CDR3 protein: CAWSSGGGREQYF

clone size: NA
J gene: TRBJ1-1
CDR3 length: 15
V gene: TRBV18
CDR3 protein: CASSPPWEKNTEAFF

clone size: medium-sized
J gene: TRBJ2-1
CDR3 length: 16
V gene: TRBV5-1
CDR3 protein: CASSGLLAGGDNEQFF

clone size: NA
J gene: TRBJ2-3
CDR3 length: 17
V gene: TRBV13
CDR3 protein: CASRIKIIGIGTDTQYF

clone size: medium-sized
J gene: TRBJ2-1
CDR3 length: 13
V gene: TRBV19
CDR3 protein: CASSIRRDHEQFF

clone size: NA
J gene: TRBJ2-5
CDR3 length: 15
V gene: TRBV30
CDR3 protein: CAWSKGGGGQETQYF

clone size: medium-sized
J gene: TRBJ2-7
CDR3 length: 11
V gene: TRBV29-1
CDR3 protein: CSVEAIGEQYF

clone size: medium-sized
J gene: TRBJ2-3
CDR3 length: 18
V gene: TRBV7-9
CDR3 protein: CASSSQSTSGGATDTQYF

clone size: NA
J gene: TRBJ2-7
CDR3 length: 13
V gene: TRBV12-3/TRBV12-4
CDR3 protein: CASSFQGNDEQYF

clone size: NA
J gene: TRBJ2-7
CDR3 length: 16
V gene: TRBV6-1
CDR3 protein: CASSDRRWVATYEQYF

clone size: medium-sized
J gene: TRBJ2-5
CDR3 length: 14
V gene: TRBV19
CDR3 protein: CASSDRGQGETQYF

clone size: medium-sized
J gene: TRBJ1-1
CDR3 length: 15
V gene: TRBV6-5
CDR3 protein: CASSMRVGGNTEAFF

clone size: medium-sized
J gene: TRBJ1-2
CDR3 length: 14
V gene: TRBV6-2/TRBV6-3
CDR3 protein: CASSYSNSRRGYTF

clone size: NA
J gene: TRBJ1-6
CDR3 length: 16
V gene: TRBV5-4
CDR3 protein: CASSSLMGVGYSPLHF

clone size: NA
J gene: TRBJ1-2
CDR3 length: 14
V gene: TRBV12-3/TRBV12-4
CDR3 protein: CASSLNTGGNGYTF

clone size: medium-sized
J gene: TRBJ1-3
CDR3 length: 17
V gene: TRBV19
CDR3 protein: CASSMNRDRGPGNTIYF

clone size: NA
J gene: TRBJ2-3
CDR3 length: 15
V gene: TRBV7-9
CDR3 protein: CASSKSGGETDTQYF

clone size: NA
J gene: TRBJ2-5
CDR3 length: 17
V gene: TRBV19
CDR3 protein: CASSIGTIIRGKETQYF

clone size: medium-sized
J gene: TRBJ2-5
CDR3 length: 14
V gene: TRBV6-1
CDR3 protein: CASSAVGKGETQYF

clone size: NA
J gene: TRBJ1-3
CDR3 length: 15
V gene: TRBV5-1
CDR3 protein: CASSLRGMSGNTIYF

clone size: NA
J gene: TRBJ1-1
CDR3 length: 13
V gene: TRBV15
CDR3 protein: CATSSTGRTEAFF

clone size: medium-sized
J gene: TRBJ2-1
CDR3 length: 16
V gene: TRBV27
CDR3 protein: CASRTPGRGKDNEQFF

clone size: NA
J gene: TRBJ1-1
CDR3 length: 13
V gene: TRBV30
CDR3 protein: CAWSDRRMGQAFF

clone size: NA
J gene: TRBJ2-7
CDR3 length: 15
V gene: TRBV15
CDR3 protein: CATSRDLGATYEQYF

clone size: NA
J gene: TRBJ1-6
CDR3 length: 15
V gene: TRBV5-1
CDR3 protein: CASSLVGEGESPLHF

clone size: medium-sized
J gene: TRBJ1-1
CDR3 length: 14
V gene: TRBV27
CDR3 protein: CASSPKGTGREAFF

clone size: NA
J gene: TRBJ2-5
CDR3 length: 17
V gene: TRBV5-6
CDR3 protein: CASNGLAGFSFKETQYF

clone size: NA
J gene: TRBJ2-3
CDR3 length: 18
V gene: TRBV5-6
CDR3 protein: CASSPEPGLAFVADTQYF

clone size: medium-sized
J gene: TRBJ1-2
CDR3 length: 14
V gene: TRBV5-5
CDR3 protein: CASSFDRGRDGYTF

clone size: medium-sized
J gene: TRBJ2-3
CDR3 length: 15
V gene: TRBV6-2/TRBV6-3
CDR3 protein: CASSRGTGLTDTQYF

clone size: NA
J gene: TRBJ2-7
CDR3 length: 15
V gene: TRBV6-5
CDR3 protein: CASRDRGSLTYEQYF

clone size: medium-sized
J gene: TRBJ2-7
CDR3 length: 13
V gene: TRBV29-1
CDR3 protein: CSVDGNRPSEQYF

clone size: medium-sized
J gene: TRBJ1-4
CDR3 length: 16
V gene: TRBV15
CDR3 protein: CATSSTTGATNEKLFF

clone size: medium-sized
J gene: TRBJ2-2
CDR3 length: 17
V gene: TRBV18
CDR3 protein: CASSALPGGPNTGELFF

clone size: NA
J gene: TRBJ1-2
CDR3 length: 11
V gene: TRBV7-9
CDR3 protein: CASSRKEGYTF

clone size: NA
J gene: TRBJ1-2
CDR3 length: 13
V gene: TRBV12-3/TRBV12-4
CDR3 protein: CASSLGRGFGYTF

clone size: NA
J gene: TRBJ1-1
CDR3 length: 13
V gene: TRBV20-1
CDR3 protein: CSADRDRGTEAFF

clone size: NA
J gene: TRBJ1-2
CDR3 length: 15
V gene: TRBV15
CDR3 protein: CATSREPGPRYGYTF

clone size: medium-sized
J gene: TRBJ2-2
CDR3 length: 16
V gene: TRBV19
CDR3 protein: CASSRSRGGPTGELFF

clone size: NA
J gene: TRBJ1-5
CDR3 length: 15
V gene: TRBV12-3/TRBV12-4
CDR3 protein: CASSSSGNSNQPQHF

clone size: medium-sized
J gene: TRBJ1-1
CDR3 length: 14
V gene: TRBV19
CDR3 protein: CASSIRGPSSEAFF

clone size: medium-sized
J gene: TRBJ2-1
CDR3 length: 15
V gene: TRBV12-3/TRBV12-4
CDR3 protein: CASSFWDRGGNEQFF

clone size: NA
J gene: TRBJ2-7
CDR3 length: 12
V gene: TRBV6-5
CDR3 protein: CASSYSFYEQYF

clone size: medium-sized
J gene: TRBJ2-2
CDR3 length: 12
V gene: TRBV6-5
CDR3 protein: CASSDWAGELFF

clone size: NA
J gene: TRBJ1-6
CDR3 length: 14
V gene: TRBV6-2/TRBV6-3
CDR3 protein: CASSPGVANSPLHF

clone size: NA
J gene: TRBJ1-6
CDR3 length: 15
V gene: TRBV27
CDR3 protein: CASSLQQGLSSPLHF

clone size: medium-sized
J gene: TRBJ2-7
CDR3 length: 15
V gene: TRBV27
CDR3 protein: CASKGRSGPKYEQYF

clone size: NA
J gene: TRBJ2-2
CDR3 length: 15
V gene: TRBV7-9
CDR3 protein: CASRGQGSNTGELFF

clone size: medium-sized
J gene: TRBJ2-5
CDR3 length: 16
V gene: TRBV13
CDR3 protein: CASSLGSSGPQETQYF

clone size: medium-sized
J gene: TRBJ1-5
CDR3 length: 13
V gene: TRBV12-3/TRBV12-4
CDR3 protein: CASSLESNQPQHF